These T cell receptor beta chains were read from a single sample in a study of cytomegalovirus exposure and HLA in healthy donors. The data were produced by immunoSEQ multiplex PCR, yet TCRdb's version contains in-frame clones alone and is incomplete. The sample has some 180,000 clones; approximately 80% are singletons. The sample was PBMCs. The source of these receptors is a woman under 40 in good health and CMV-seropositive. Each CDR3 is given with its conserved first and last residue. Fields, in order: D gene, clone size, J gene, V gene, CDR3 protein, CDR3 DNA. A D gene is named only where the DNA matches it firmly. Only some rows state a clone size, as once, few, many or a class for expanded clones.

d_call: .; clone_size: once; j_call: TRBJ1-5; v_call: TRBV4-1; cdr3_aa: CASSQIQGLSNQPQHF; cdr3_nt: TGCGCCAGCAGCCAGATTCAGGGACTTAGCAATCAGCCCCAGCATTTT
d_call: TRBD1; clone_size: few; j_call: TRBJ2-3; v_call: TRBV6-1; cdr3_aa: CASSEEETGGTDTQYF; cdr3_nt: TGTGCCAGCAGTGAGGAGGAGACAGGGGGCACAGATACGCAGTATTTT
d_call: TRBD2; clone_size: .; j_call: TRBJ2-5; v_call: TRBV6-6; cdr3_aa: CASSLAGGAAETQYF; cdr3_nt: TGTGCCAGCAGTTTAGCGGGAGGAGCGGCGGAGACCCAGTACTTC
d_call: .; clone_size: few; j_call: TRBJ2-1; v_call: TRBV5-1; cdr3_aa: CASSFTATAEQFF; cdr3_nt: TGCGCCAGCAGCTTCACGGCGACAGCCGAGCAGTTCTTC
d_call: .; clone_size: .; j_call: TRBJ2-1; v_call: TRBV12-5; cdr3_aa: CASGLARSTYNEQFF; cdr3_nt: TGTGCTAGTGGTTTGGCCCGGTCGACCTACAATGAGCAGTTCTTC
d_call: .; clone_size: .; j_call: TRBJ1-1; v_call: TRBV5-1; cdr3_aa: CASLPVGSTEAFF; cdr3_nt: TGCGCCAGCCTCCCGGTGGGGAGCACTGAAGCTTTCTTT
d_call: TRBD1; clone_size: once; j_call: TRBJ1-2; v_call: TRBV11-3; cdr3_aa: CASSLEKGAEGYTF; cdr3_nt: TGTGCCAGCAGCTTAGAGAAGGGGGCGGAGGGCTACACCTTC
d_call: .; clone_size: .; j_call: TRBJ2-5; v_call: TRBV2; cdr3_aa: CASTQGGLPQETQYF; cdr3_nt: TGTGCCAGCACTCAGGGAGGTCTCCCTCAAGAGACCCAGTACTTC
d_call: .; clone_size: .; j_call: TRBJ2-5; v_call: TRBV11-3; cdr3_aa: CASSLARGQETQYF; cdr3_nt: TGTGCCAGCAGCTTAGCCAGGGGCCAAGAGACCCAGTACTTC
d_call: .; clone_size: .; j_call: TRBJ2-1; v_call: TRBV7-6; cdr3_aa: CASSLGSRMNEQFF; cdr3_nt: TGTGCCAGCAGCCTGGGGAGCCGGATGAATGAGCAGTTCTTC
d_call: .; clone_size: few; j_call: TRBJ1-5; v_call: TRBV7-8; cdr3_aa: CASSLNREHQPQHF; cdr3_nt: TGTGCCAGCAGCCTAAACAGGGAACATCAGCCCCAGCATTTT
d_call: .; clone_size: .; j_call: TRBJ1-2; v_call: TRBV7-2; cdr3_aa: CASSPVMSYGYTF; cdr3_nt: TGTGCCAGCAGCCCCGTTATGAGCTATGGCTACACCTTC
d_call: .; clone_size: few; j_call: TRBJ1-1; v_call: TRBV27; cdr3_aa: CASSYAGQNTEAFF; cdr3_nt: TGTGCCAGCAGTTATGCCGGACAGAACACTGAAGCTTTCTTT
d_call: .; clone_size: .; j_call: TRBJ1-6; v_call: TRBV10-3; cdr3_aa: CAISESTQYNSPLHF; cdr3_nt: TGTGCCATCAGTGAGTCGACTCAGTATAATTCACCCCTCCACTTT
d_call: .; clone_size: .; j_call: TRBJ1-1; v_call: TRBV6-1; cdr3_aa: CASSSGSGITEAFF; cdr3_nt: TGTGCCAGCAGTTCAGGGTCGGGTATCACTGAAGCTTTCTTT
d_call: TRBD1; clone_size: .; j_call: TRBJ1-3; v_call: TRBV6-5; cdr3_aa: CASSYGTGVGGNTIYF; cdr3_nt: TGTGCCAGCAGTTACGGGACAGGGGTCGGTGGAAACACCATATATTTT
d_call: TRBD1; clone_size: .; j_call: TRBJ1-1; v_call: TRBV7-8; cdr3_aa: CASSLGQLNTEAFF; cdr3_nt: TGTGCCAGCAGCTTGGGACAGTTGAACACTGAAGCTTTCTTT
d_call: TRBD1; clone_size: .; j_call: TRBJ1-5; v_call: TRBV28; cdr3_aa: CASSSLRQGRNQPQHF; cdr3_nt: TGTGCCAGCAGTTCCCTCCGACAGGGGAGGAATCAGCCCCAGCATTTT
d_call: TRBD2; clone_size: .; j_call: TRBJ2-3; v_call: TRBV25-1; cdr3_aa: CATSKMSSGIDTQYF; cdr3_nt: TGTGCCACCTCCAAGATGAGTAGCGGGATAGATACGCAGTATTTT
d_call: .; clone_size: .; j_call: TRBJ2-3; v_call: TRBV11-3; cdr3_aa: CASSSHVPDEADTQYF; cdr3_nt: TGTGCCAGCAGCTCCCACGTGCCTGATGAGGCAGATACGCAGTATTTT
d_call: TRBD2; clone_size: .; j_call: TRBJ2-5; v_call: TRBV7-9; cdr3_aa: CASSLERGRQETQYF; cdr3_nt: TGTGCCAGCAGCTTAGAGCGGGGACGGCAAGAGACCCAGTACTTC
d_call: .; clone_size: .; j_call: TRBJ1-6; v_call: TRBV7-8; cdr3_aa: CASSLGSGNSYNSPLHF; cdr3_nt: TGTGCCAGCAGCTTAGGGTCAGGGAACTCCTATAATTCACCCCTCCACTTT
d_call: TRBD2; clone_size: .; j_call: TRBJ2-2; v_call: TRBV7-9; cdr3_aa: CASSLGIWTSGRAGELFF; cdr3_nt: TGTGCCAGCAGCTTAGGTATATGGACTAGCGGAAGAGCAGGGGAGCTGTTTTTT
d_call: TRBD2; clone_size: few; j_call: TRBJ2-1; v_call: TRBV19; cdr3_aa: CASSSRGAGVGSYNEQFF; cdr3_nt: TGTGCCAGTAGTTCCCGTGGAGCGGGAGTGGGCTCCTACAATGAGCAGTTCTTC
d_call: .; clone_size: .; j_call: TRBJ2-6; v_call: TRBV6-1; cdr3_aa: CASREKRAGGTGANVLTF; cdr3_nt: TGTGCCAGCAGAGAAAAAAGGGCAGGGGGGACTGGGGCCAACGTCCTGACTTTC
d_call: TRBD2; clone_size: .; j_call: TRBJ2-3; v_call: TRBV15; cdr3_aa: CATSRGLARLTDTQYF; cdr3_nt: TGTGCCACCAGCAGGGGACTAGCTCGACTCACAGATACGCAGTATTTT
d_call: .; clone_size: .; j_call: TRBJ2-2; v_call: TRBV19; cdr3_aa: CASKLEANTGELFF; cdr3_nt: TGTGCCAGTAAACTAGAAGCGAACACCGGGGAGCTGTTTTTT
d_call: .; clone_size: .; j_call: TRBJ1-2; v_call: TRBV5-4; cdr3_aa: CASSLEAGAGARFSNYGYTF; cdr3_nt: TGTGCCAGCAGCTTGGAGGCGGGGGCAGGGGCGCGGTTCTCCAACTATGGCTACACCTTC
d_call: TRBD1; clone_size: .; j_call: TRBJ1-4; v_call: TRBV5-4; cdr3_aa: CASSEGQTATNEKLFF; cdr3_nt: TGTGCCAGCAGCGAGGGACAGACCGCAACTAATGAAAAACTGTTTTTT
d_call: TRBD1; clone_size: .; j_call: TRBJ1-1; v_call: TRBV2; cdr3_aa: CASSPRGQSNTEAFF; cdr3_nt: TGTGCCAGCAGTCCAAGGGGACAGAGCAACACTGAAGCTTTCTTT
d_call: TRBD2; clone_size: .; j_call: TRBJ2-7; v_call: TRBV4-1; cdr3_aa: CATSSGNSYEQYF; cdr3_nt: TGCGCCACCTCTAGCGGGAACTCCTACGAGCAGTACTTC
d_call: .; clone_size: .; j_call: TRBJ2-6; v_call: TRBV7-2; cdr3_aa: CASSLQVTVESGANVLTF; cdr3_nt: TGTGCCAGCAGCTTACAGGTGACGGTGGAATCTGGGGCCAACGTCCTGACTTTC
d_call: .; clone_size: .; j_call: TRBJ2-4; v_call: TRBV18; cdr3_aa: CASSPSAGMAKNIQYF; cdr3_nt: TGTGCCAGCTCACCAAGCGCAGGGATGGCCAAAAACATTCAGTACTTC
d_call: TRBD2; clone_size: once; j_call: TRBJ2-3; v_call: TRBV4-2; cdr3_aa: CASSQVSGLARDTQYF; cdr3_nt: TGTGCCAGCAGCCAAGTCTCGGGACTAGCGCGGGATACGCAGTATTTT
d_call: TRBD1; clone_size: .; j_call: TRBJ2-3; v_call: TRBV6-5; cdr3_aa: CASSRQGTKYF; cdr3_nt: TGTGCCAGCAGCCGACAGGGGACGAAGTATTTT
d_call: .; clone_size: .; j_call: TRBJ2-7; v_call: TRBV4-2; cdr3_aa: CASSSTAYEQYF; cdr3_nt: TGTGCCAGCAGCTCTACAGCCTACGAGCAGTACTTC
d_call: .; clone_size: .; j_call: TRBJ2-1; v_call: TRBV7-3; cdr3_aa: CASSLTQGLYNEQFF; cdr3_nt: TGTGCCAGCAGCTTAACGCAGGGACTGTACAATGAGCAGTTCTTC
d_call: TRBD1; clone_size: .; j_call: TRBJ2-7; v_call: TRBV7-2; cdr3_aa: CASSLGGQGREQYF; cdr3_nt: TGTGCCAGCAGCTTAGGGGGACAGGGAAGGGAGCAGTACTTC
d_call: TRBD1; clone_size: .; j_call: TRBJ2-7; v_call: TRBV18; cdr3_aa: CASSLDRGYEQYF; cdr3_nt: TGTGCCAGCTCACTAGACAGGGGCTACGAGCAGTACTTC
d_call: .; clone_size: once; j_call: TRBJ2-7; v_call: TRBV30; cdr3_aa: CAWSINTYEQYF; cdr3_nt: TGTGCCTGGAGTATTAATACCTACGAGCAGTACTTC
d_call: TRBD1; clone_size: .; j_call: TRBJ1-1; v_call: TRBV19; cdr3_aa: CASSSHPATGEGTEAFF; cdr3_nt: TGTGCCAGTAGCTCCCATCCCGCGACAGGGGAGGGCACTGAAGCTTTCTTT
d_call: .; clone_size: .; j_call: TRBJ2-7; v_call: TRBV6-6; cdr3_aa: CASSTGQPYEQYF; cdr3_nt: TGTGCCAGCAGTACCGGACAGCCCTACGAGCAGTACTTC